This TCR beta chain was retrieved from a study of T cell clonotyping in hematopoietic cell transplantation (dated by TCRdb to about 2021). Describing the broader study: A total of 130 to 150 blood samples were gathered in the study from roughly 40 consecutive transplant recipients along with their related donors. Recruitment of patients was conducted between late 2015 and January 2017, and follow-up was continued until late 2020 or death. The investigation overall reported the following: Inverse Simpson Index values from donors and from recipients before transplant predicted broader TCR repertoire diversity after transplant. The sample size was limited, and because cells were not sorted, the contributions of CD4 and CD8 repertoires could not be separated. Only a small fraction of recipient repertoires overlapped donor repertoires, with over 95% appearing de novo at the given depth. Recipient TCR diversity fell after transplant, with pathologically expanded clonotypes rising progressively from day 30 to day 180.

For CDR1 and CDR2, the germline V gene (reference sequence) lists SGHNT and YYREEE. At the junction V is shortened by 3 bases and J by 4 bases; bases outside the gene matches: 13. The CDR3 covers 17 residues, taking in both the cysteine and the phenylalanine. Just the 51-base CDR3 DNA is kept, in frame starting at base 1. With the immunoSEQ assay, which is a bias-controlled multiplex PCR relying on V- and J-specific primers, TCR beta CDR3 regions were amplified from genomic DNA. A proprietary barcode and Illumina adapter sequences were added to the CDR3 amplicons in a second PCR step. An Illumina MiSeq instrument was used for sequencing of the CDR3 libraries. As for how the authors treated the data: Export and quality control were done with immunoSEQ Analyzer 3.0, while downstream analyses used R Bioconductor and Immunarch. Only productive rearrangements in the normalized downsampled data set went into calculating the repertoire metrics. In the normalized cohort, a clonotype counted as pathologically expanded if the clonotype was larger than 5 templates. The Inverse Simpson Index served as the measure of repertoire diversity. CMV-specificity analyses were carried out on the non-normalized data set to capture all clonotypes. TCRdb holds this immuneACCESS table with in-frame rearrangements only. Some clones are missing; in checked studies, unresolved V genes explain under half, and the rest has no known cause. The D gene and trimming were derived from the DNA, and the V and J assignments and clone size from that table. The sample has nearly 70,000 clones on record, about 93% of them singletons. Jointly, the top ten make up around 1.6% of the sample.

Blood samples for TCR beta sequencing were provided by related transplant donors. Nuclei Lysis Solution was used to extract genomic DNA from fresh or cryopreserved unfractionated peripheral blood mononuclear cells. On this clone itself: Its antigen target is currently unknown. Base qualities are not recorded, but no much larger clone differs from it by a single base.

Specimen: peripheral blood mononuclear cells. This receptor was identified in a man aged 45-65 years in good health. Some clones in this sample may be carry-over from other donors' samples. The chain is made from TRBV5-4 and TRBJ2-3; 8 of the junction bases match TRBD1. At the DNA level, the sequence is TGTGCCAGCAGCTCGGCCGCACGGACAGGGAAGGCAGATACGCAGTATTTT. This gives the protein CASSSAARTGKADTQYF.